In its sample, the clone carrying this T cell receptor (beta chain) is medium-sized. MiXCR, run by TCRdb on the 5' RACE reads, gives a single entry per CDR3 protein. Of roughly 41,000 distinct CDR3 sequences listed, roughly 6.2% are singletons. This record comes from a study of early T cells in non-severe SARS-CoV-2 infection. The CDR3 has 15 amino acids. Germline CDR1 reads MNHEY; CDR2 reads SMNVEV (reference sequence). V gave up 6 bases and J gave up 9 bases; unmatched junction bases: 11. Sequencing was performed on whole blood. This clonotype was sampled from an adult who was a healthcare worker with PCR-confirmed SARS-CoV-2 infection or an uninfected control (not recorded which). The chain links TRBV27 to TRBJ2-7; 13 bases are a match to TRBD2. CDR3 DNA: TGTGCCAGCAGCCCCGGAACTAGCGGGAGGGCCGGGCAGTACTTC. Translation: CASSPGTSGRAGQYF.